The 31 T cell receptor beta chains reported below all come from one sample, sequenced in a study of a mutant IDH1 vaccine in newly diagnosed glioma. Assay: immunoSEQ multiplex PCR; the TCRdb copy retains only in-frame clones and omits some. This sample has 45,000 to 65,000 clones, with less than 75% found just once. As to time point: week 47, end of study. A single vaccine dose contained 300 ug of mutant IDH1 20-mer peptide, and topical imiquimod was used with it. Antigens of these TCRs are unknown. This specimen was peripheral blood mononuclear cells (PBMCs), taken from a glioma patient whose treatment included an IDH1 peptide vaccine. The source is a man aged 35-49 years with glioma. Some clones in this sample may be carry-over from other donors' samples.

The V and J genes are TRBV10-2 and TRBJ1-1, with no clear D. CDR3 length equals 11 residues. V lost 6 bases to trimming and J lost 2 bases, with 4 bases between them. CDR1 WSHSY and CDR2 SAAADI come from the germline V gene. CDR3 coding DNA: TGCGCCAGCAGGGCTAACACTGAAGCTTTCTTT. This sequence encodes CASRANTEAFF.

The chain joins TRBV5-1 to TRBJ2-3; tentatively, D is TRBD2 (7 bases). V was trimmed by 2 bases and J by 2 bases, leaving 12 bases between them. This CDR3 comprises 15 residues. Germline assignment: CDR1 SGHRS and CDR2 YFSETQ. The CDR3 here is CASSFGGAPTDTQYF. For the CDR3, the DNA is TGCGCCAGCAGCTTTGGGGGGGCCCCCACAGATACGCAGTATTTT.

The chain recombines TRBV5-1 with TRBJ2-3; 8 bases align to TRBD1. CDR1 is SGHRS, CDR2 YFSETQ, per germline. J gave up 6 bases and V 4 bases, and 7 bases lay outside the gene matches. The CDR3 spans 14 residues. CDR3: CASSGGQGVDTQYF. CDR3 bases: TGCGCCAGCAGCGGAGGACAGGGCGTGGATACGCAGTATTTT.

The chain recombines TRBV7-9 with TRBJ1-5, with TRBD1 matching 8 bases. Germline V lookup: CDR1 SEHNR, CDR2 FQNEAQ (reference sequence). CDR3 length: 16 residues. J gave up 4 bases and V 1 base, and 6 bases lay outside the gene matches. The CDR3 DNA reads TGTGCCAGCAGCTTAGGGACAGGGAGTACGAATCAGCCCCAGCATTTT. The encoded protein is CASSLGTGSTNQPQHF. Filled out from reference TRBV7-9 and TRBJ1-5, the complete variable domain reads DTGVSQNPRHKITKRGQNVTFRCDPISEHNRLYWYRQTLGQGPEFLTYFQNEAQLEKSRLLSDRFSAERPKGSFSTLEIQRTEQGDSAMYLCASSLGTGSTNQPQHFGDGTRLSIL.

V gene TRBV5-1 combines with J gene TRBJ2-3; D is possibly TRBD2 (6 bases). CDR3 length: 15 residues. Germline assignment: CDR1 SGHRS and CDR2 YFSETQ. Between the trimmed V and J ends, which lost 1 base and 4 bases, there was a span of 13 bases. CDR3 protein: CASSLSTSPADTQYF. The CDR3 coding sequence is TGCGCCAGCAGCTTGAGTACTAGCCCCGCAGATACGCAGTATTTT.

The table lists this clone with a few counts. The chain is built from TRBV5-1 and TRBJ1-2; TRBD1 matches 11 bases. The V segment lost 3 bases and the J segment 6 bases; nucleotides outside the gene matches: 7. This CDR3 contains 15 residues. CDR1 is SGHRS, CDR2 YFSETQ, per germline. In DNA, the CDR3 is TGCGCCAGCAGCTCAACCGGGACAGGGGGAGATGGCTACACCTTC. It encodes CASSSTGTGGDGYTF.

This chain connects TRBV30 to TRBJ1-2; no clear D gene. The CDR3 length is 13 residues. Germline V CDR1 and CDR2: GTSNPN, SVGIG (reference sequence). Trimming removed 3 bases at V and 6 bases at J, with 14 bases between. The CDR3 nucleotides read TGTGCCTGGAGATGGCCCCGGGCGGATGGCTACACCTTC. This codes for CAWRWPRADGYTF.

The V call is TRBV19, the J call TRBJ1-6; D is unclear. Germline V lookup: CDR1 LNHDA, CDR2 SQIVND (reference sequence). This CDR3 has 12 residues. V lost 6 bases to trimming and J lost 6 bases, with 6 bases between them. CDR3 sequence reads: CASRSSNSPLHF. In DNA form, the CDR3 reads TGTGCCAGTAGGTCCAGTAATTCACCCCTCCACTTT. The full variable domain, completed using reference TRBV19 and TRBJ1-6, is DGGITQSPKYLFRKEGQNVTLSCEQNLNHDAMYWYRQDPGQGLRLIYYSQIVNDFQKGDIAEGYSVSREKKESFPLTVTSAQKNPTAFYLCASRSSNSPLHFGNGTRLTVT.

This rearrangement joins TRBV5-1 to TRBJ2-3, with D hard to call. The CDR3 contains 13 residues. V was clipped by 4 bases and J by 2 bases, with 8 bases between them. Germline-derived CDR1 and CDR2 are SGHRS and YFSETQ. The CDR3 protein is CASSPQNTDTQYF. The CDR3 DNA reads TGCGCCAGCAGCCCACAGAACACAGATACGCAGTATTTT.

DNA of the CDR3: TGTGCCAGCAGCGAGACAGGGGCCGGGGAGCTGTTTTTT. Translation: CASSETGAGELFF. This chain uses TRBV7-9 with TRBJ2-2, with TRBD1 matching 8 bases. The length of the CDR3 is 13 residues. Germline V gives CDR1 SEHNR, CDR2 FQNEAQ (reference sequence). Trimming cost V 5 bases and J 6 bases; bases outside gene matches: 2.

The gene calls are TRBV29-1 and TRBJ2-1; D is possibly TRBD1 or TRBD2 (5 bases each). V was clipped by 3 bases and J by 0 bases, with 15 bases between them. Germline assignment: CDR1 SQVTM and CDR2 ANQGSEA. The CDR3 runs to 16 residues. Written as DNA, the CDR3 is TGCAGCGTTGAGCCTTCAGGGAGCGGCTCCTACAATGAGCAGTTCTTC. Protein product: CSVEPSGSGSYNEQFF.

As regards this clone: Compared with germline, one end of the junction differs, possibly owing to a read error. This sequence joins TRBV5-4 and TRBJ2-2; D uncertain. The CDR3 is 16 residues long. The V gene's germline CDR1 is SGHNT and CDR2 YYREEE (reference sequence). CDR3 residues: CASSLDLSALTGELFF. In DNA, the CDR3 is TGTGCCAGCAGTTTGGACCTAAGTGCGCTTACGGGGGAGCTGTTTTTT.

This clone was observed a single time. Relative to the germline gene, one junction end is altered; a read error may explain this. The gene calls are TRBV2 and TRBJ1-1, with 7 nucleotides matching TRBD1. The CDR3 sequence is 13 residues long. Germline-derived CDR1 and CDR2 are SNHLY and FYNNEI. CDR3: CASHRKPGGEVFF. The CDR3 DNA reads TGTGCCAGCCATCGTAAACCAGGGGGAGAAGTTTTCTTT.

This rearrangement joins TRBV5-1 to TRBJ2-3; 8 positions match TRBD2. The CDR3 covers 15 residues. The ends lost 2 bases at V and 2 bases at J; junction bases unmatched: 4. Germline V lookup: CDR1 SGHRS, CDR2 YFSETQ. The CDR3 here is CASSFTSGNTDTQYF. For the CDR3, the DNA is TGCGCCAGCAGCTTTACTAGCGGAAACACAGATACGCAGTATTTT.

This chain uses TRBV18 with TRBJ1-5; D perhaps matches TRBD1 (5 bases). The germline gives CDR1 KGHSH, CDR2 LQKENI. This CDR3 spans 15 amino acids. Trimming removed 6 bases at V and 3 bases at J, with 15 bases between. The CDR3 protein is CASSNKGMSNQPQHF. The CDR3 region has the DNA TGTGCCAGCTCGAACAAGGGGATGTCCAATCAGCCCCAGCATTTT.

The chain couples TRBV6-1 to TRBJ1-5, with D possibly matching TRBD1 (5 bases). The CDR3 extends over 16 amino acids. Germline lookup yields CDR1 MNHNS and CDR2 SASEGT. The V gene lost 1 base and the J gene lost 2 bases, with 12 bases spanning the gap. The CDR3 coding sequence is TGTGCCAGCAGTGAAGGGGTGGGGCCGGGCAATCAGCCCCAGCATTTT. This gives the protein CASSEGVGPGNQPQHF.

The chain uses TRBV2 and TRBJ1-1; D is undetermined. This CDR3 region has 16 residues. Between the trimmed V and J ends, which lost 6 bases and 2 bases, there was a span of 19 bases. The germline CDR1 and CDR2 sequences are SNHLY and FYNNEI. The CDR3 DNA sequence: TGTGCCAGCAGAACGGACGTCGTCACAGTTAACACTGAAGCTTTCTTT. It is translated as CASRTDVVTVNTEAFF.

The CDR3 is CATGTSGTNEQFF. The DNA for the CDR3 is TGTGCCACCGGGACTAGCGGGACAAATGAGCAGTTCTTC. The rearrangement joins TRBV11-2 to TRBJ2-1; 13 bases line up with TRBD2. This CDR3 comprises 13 residues. Germline V gene data show CDR1 as SGHAT and CDR2 as FQNNGV. The V segment lost 10 bases and the J segment 7 bases; nucleotides outside the gene matches: 4.

The genes are TRBV18 and TRBJ2-5, with 8 bases matching TRBD1. CDR1 and CDR2 from the germline V gene are KGHSH and LQKENI. The CDR3 is made up of 14 amino acids. V was pared by 6 bases and J by 5 bases, with 8 bases of the junction left unmatched. The CDR3 loop is CASSLRTGKETQYF. The CDR3 DNA sequence: TGTGCCAGCTCCCTTAGGACAGGGAAGGAGACCCAGTACTTC. The whole variable domain, remainder taken from reference TRBV18 and TRBJ2-5, is NAGVMQNPRHLVRRRGQEARLRCSPMKGHSHVYWYRQLPEEGLKFMVYLQKENIIDESGMPKERFSAEFPKEGPSILRIQQVVRGDSAAYFCASSLRTGKETQYFGPGTRLLVL.

This sequence joins TRBV4-2 and TRBJ1-2, with a weak D call TRBD1 (5 bases). The CDR3 spans 16 residues. V was pared by 0 bases and J by 5 bases, with 16 bases between. Per germline, CDR1 LGHNA and CDR2 YNFKEQ. The CDR3 loop is CASSQDGTVGLYGYTF. CDR3 DNA: TGTGCCAGCAGCCAAGATGGGACGGTGGGTCTGTATGGCTACACCTTC.

This chain joins TRBV2 and TRBJ2-5, with D perhaps TRBD1 (5 bases). Germline CDR1 reads SNHLY; CDR2 reads FYNNEI. The length of the CDR3 is 13 residues. With 6 bases removed from V and 7 bases from J, the gap between germline ends came to 15 bases. CDR3 sequence: CASRAIHQGTQYF. Here the CDR3 DNA reads TGTGCCAGCAGGGCGATTCACCAGGGGACCCAGTACTTC. Drawing the rest from reference TRBV2 and TRBJ2-5, the complete variable domain is EPEVTQTPSHQVTQMGQEVILRCVPISNHLYFYWYRQILGQKVEFLVSFYNNEISEKSEIFDDQFSVERPDGSNFTLKIRSTKLEDSAMYFCASRAIHQGTQYFGPGTRLLVL.

This clone has only one observation. The V call is TRBV27, the J call TRBJ1-3; no clear D gene. Germline CDR1 and CDR2: MNHEY and SMNVEV (reference sequence). CDR3 length: 12 residues. Trimming stripped 5 bases from V and 4 bases from J, with 6 bases between. The DNA for the CDR3 is TGTGCCAGCAGTCCCGGCGGAAACACCATATATTTT. The encoded protein is CASSPGGNTIYF.

This clone was recorded a few times. CDR3 sequence: CASSNKGLAGGLGNEQFF. The CDR3, as DNA: TGTGCCAGCAGCAACAAGGGACTAGCGGGGGGCCTAGGCAATGAGCAGTTCTTC. The chain recombines TRBV7-2 with TRBJ2-1; 15 positions match TRBD2. The length of the CDR3 is 18 residues. CDR1 SGHTA and CDR2 FQGNSA come from the germline V gene. Trimming took 5 bases from V and 6 from J; bases not matched to a gene: 11.

This clone was seen more than once but under ten times. This rearrangement joins TRBV27 to TRBJ1-5; D is unclear. V lost 2 bases to trimming and J lost 0 bases, with 14 bases between them. CDR1 and CDR2 (germline): MNHEY, SMNVEV (reference sequence). CDR3 length: 17 amino acids. DNA for the CDR3: TGTGCCAGCAGTTTAAGACCCCCCGGGGTTAGCAATCAGCCCCAGCATTTT. Translated: CASSLRPPGVSNQPQHF.

The table lists this clone with a few counts. The chain combines TRBV7-8 with TRBJ1-1; no clear D. The CDR3 consists of 14 residues. Trimming pared 4 bases from V and 1 base from J, leaving 10 bases between. From germline, CDR1 is SGHVS and CDR2 FQNEAQ. The CDR3 nucleotides are TGTGCCAGCAGCTCGCGGACGGCGAACACTGAAGCTTTCTTT. It yields the protein CASSSRTANTEAFF.

The chain is built from TRBV5-4 and TRBJ2-2; 12 positions agree with TRBD2. The length of the CDR3 is 16 residues. The germline V gene encodes CDR1 SGHNT and CDR2 YYREEE (reference sequence). Trimming removed 2 bases from V and 2 bases from J; junction bases left unmatched: 1. CDR3 sequence: CASSFGLAGNTGELFF. The DNA for the CDR3 is TGTGCCAGCAGCTTCGGACTAGCGGGAAACACCGGGGAGCTGTTTTTT. The whole variable domain, remainder taken from reference TRBV5-4 and TRBJ2-2, is ETGVTQSPTHLIKTRGQQVTLRCSSQSGHNTVSWYQQALGQGPQFIFQYYREEENGRGNFPPRFSGLQFPNYSSELNVNALELDDSALYLCASSFGLAGNTGELFFGEGSRLTVL.

This clone was seen only once. The gene calls are TRBV6-5 and TRBJ2-5; TRBD2 matches 7 bases. The CDR3 totals 14 residues. With V trimmed by 5 bases and J by 5 bases, 8 bases remained unmatched. CDR1 is MNHEY and CDR2 is SVGAGI in the germline V gene. Written as DNA, the CDR3 is TGTGCCAGCAGTACAAGACTAGCCGGCGAGACCCAGTACTTC. Encoded protein: CASSTRLAGETQYF.

The CDR3 sequence: CASSTGGSYNEQFF. The CDR3, as DNA: TGTGCCAGCAGTACCGGGGGGAGTTACAATGAGCAGTTCTTC. J is TRBJ2-1 and V is TRBV7-2; the match to TRBD2 covers 7 bases. The CDR3 has 14 amino acids. From germline, CDR1 is SGHTA and CDR2 FQGNSA. V shed 6 bases, J shed 4 bases, and the junction held 6 bases outside the gene matches.

The V call is TRBV5-1, the J call TRBJ2-7, with TRBD2 identical over 9 bases. With 4 bases clipped from V and 7 bases from J, the junction kept 9 bases outside the gene matches. The germline CDR1 and CDR2 sequences are SGHRS and YFSETQ. This CDR3 has 14 residues. CDR3 sequence (DNA): TGCGCCAGCAGCCCGCACGCGGGGGGGCATGAGCAGTACTTC. It codes for CASSPHAGGHEQYF.

The chain couples TRBV7-9 to TRBJ2-3; perhaps TRBD2 as D (6 bases). The CDR3 covers 15 residues. Trimming removed 5 bases at V and 1 base at J, with 13 bases between. CDR1 is SEHNR, CDR2 FQNEAQ, per germline (reference sequence). In DNA form, the CDR3 reads TGTGCCAGCAGCCCCAAGGGACTTCGCACAGATACGCAGTATTTT. This translates into CASSPKGLRTDTQYF.

The chain combines TRBV6-5 with TRBJ1-1; D call uncertain. From germline, CDR1 is MNHEY and CDR2 SVGAGI. Trimming removed 2 bases at V and 1 base at J, with 11 bases between. The CDR3 is made up of 15 amino acids. In nucleotides, the CDR3 is TGTGCCAGCAGTTACATCCTTGGGCGGAACACTGAAGCTTTCTTT. It is translated as CASSYILGRNTEAFF.